The 29 T cell receptor beta chains presented below share a single source sample, sequenced in a study of T cell repertoires in ileal Crohn's disease. Regarding time point: neoterminal ileum biopsy at postoperative endoscopy, about 6 months after surgery. Repertoires were generated with immunoSEQ multiplex PCR, while TCRdb's copy carries only in-frame clones and drops some. The table includes approximately 13,000 clones, about 67% detected once. Sequencing used ileal tissue. These receptors were collected from an adult with Crohn's disease.

The rearrangement uses TRBV15 and TRBJ2-3; D remains unclear. V was shortened by 1 base and J by 4 bases, with 9 bases between the two germline ends. The germline V gene has CDR1 LNHNV and CDR2 YYDKDF (reference sequence). CDR3 length: 14 residues. The CDR3 nucleotides read TGTGCCACCAGCAGAGTACGAGGCGCAGATACGCAGTATTTT. As protein: CATSRVRGADTQYF.

The chain carries TRBV29-1 and TRBJ2-1; 7 nucleotides line up with TRBD2. V shed 4 bases, J shed 3 bases, and the junction held 15 bases outside the gene matches. The CDR3 is 17 amino acids. CDR1 SQVTM and CDR2 ANQGSEA come from the germline V gene. CDR3 amino acids: CSVGELGITSVYNEQFF. The DNA of the CDR3 is TGCAGCGTTGGAGAGCTTGGCATTACTAGCGTCTACAATGAGCAGTTCTTC.

The chain is built from TRBV5-5 and TRBJ1-4; D perhaps matches TRBD1 (5 bases). Deletions cut 4 bases from V and 8 bases from J, with 15 bases between. Per the germline V gene, CDR1 is SGHKS and CDR2 is YYEKEE (reference sequence). This CDR3 spans 14 amino acids. DNA for the CDR3: TGTGCCAGCAGCCCCTGGGGGGGAGTCGAAAAACTGTTTTTT. Its translation: CASSPWGGVEKLFF.

This chain links TRBV5-1 with TRBJ2-3; D is perhaps TRBD1 or TRBD2 (5 bases each). CDR3 length equals 14 residues. Trimming stripped 5 bases from V and 5 bases from J, with 15 bases between. Per the germline V gene, CDR1 is SGHRS and CDR2 is YFSETQ. CDR3 in DNA: TGCGCCAGCAGTCCCTCCGGGGACGAAGATACGCAGTATTTT. Translating it yields CASSPSGDEDTQYF.

This clone was detected only a few times. J is TRBJ1-1 and V is TRBV29-1, with unresolved D. Per the germline V gene, CDR1 is SQVTM and CDR2 is ANQGSEA. The length of the CDR3 is 11 residues. Between the trimmed V and J ends, which lost 3 bases and 5 bases, there was a span of 7 bases. The CDR3 sequence is CSVETSTEAFF. The CDR3 bases are TGCAGCGTTGAGACCTCGACTGAAGCTTTCTTT.

This clone was seen a few times. This chain uses TRBV6-6 with TRBJ1-5, with D maybe TRBD1 (5 bases). CDR1 is MNHNY, CDR2 SVGAGI, per germline (reference sequence). The CDR3 has 15 amino acids. Trimming left V 10 bases short and J 2 bases short, with 18 bases between. CDR3 amino acids: CATLVQGVGNQPQHF. The CDR3 DNA sequence: TGTGCCACTCTGGTCCAGGGTGTTGGCAATCAGCCCCAGCATTTT.

The chain couples TRBV5-1 to TRBJ2-1; 9 nucleotides agree with TRBD2. Germline-derived CDR1 and CDR2 are SGHRS and YFSETQ. The CDR3 runs to 15 residues. The V segment lost 7 bases and the J segment 1 base; nucleotides outside the gene matches: 6. The CDR3 is CASEGGGASYNEQFF. The CDR3 nucleotides are TGCGCCAGCGAAGGCGGGGGGGCGTCCTACAATGAGCAGTTCTTC.

In its sample, this clone was seen once. The chain carries TRBV28 and TRBJ1-3, with D hard to call. The CDR3 contains 12 residues. Germline CDR1 and CDR2: MDHEN and SYDVKM. Trimming shortened V by 10 bases and J by 0 bases, and 7 bases separated the two germline ends. CDR3 sequence (DNA): TGTGCCACCCAGAGCTCTGGAAACACCATATATTTT. It translates to CATQSSGNTIYF.

V usage is TRBV7-3 and J usage is TRBJ2-7; D possibly corresponds to TRBD2 (6 bases). Looked up from germline, CDR1 is SGHTA and CDR2 is FQGTGA. This CDR3 is 13 amino acids long. Trimming stripped 4 bases from V and 3 bases from J, with 10 bases between. The CDR3 DNA is TGTGCCAGCAGCTGGCGGAGGGGCTACGAGCAGTACTTC. Translating it yields CASSWRRGYEQYF. The whole variable domain, filled in from reference TRBV7-3 and TRBJ2-7, reads GAGVSQTPSNKVTEKGKYVELRCDPISGHTALYWYRQSLGQGPEFLIYFQGTGAADDSGLPNDRFFAVRPEGSVSTLKIQRTERGDSAVYLCASSWRRGYEQYFGPGTRLTVT.

The chain recombines TRBV5-6 with TRBJ2-3; 9 bases match TRBD2. Germline CDR1 SGHDT, CDR2 YYEEEE. With 0 bases clipped from V and 5 bases from J, the junction kept 1 base outside the gene matches. This CDR3 comprises 14 residues. The CDR3 DNA reads TGTGCCAGCAGCTTGGTGCGGGGGGGAGATACGCAGTATTTT. It specifies CASSLVRGGDTQYF.

The V and J genes are TRBV29-1 and TRBJ1-1; tentative D call: TRBD1 (5 bases). Per the germline V gene, CDR1 is SQVTM and CDR2 is ANQGSEA. V dropped 4 bases and J dropped 2 bases, with 8 bases sitting between them. CDR3 length: 12 amino acids. CDR3: CSVVTGNTEAFF. CDR3 coding DNA: TGCAGCGTTGTTACAGGTAACACTGAAGCTTTCTTT.

This chain connects TRBV10-3 to TRBJ2-1; D might be TRBD2 (6 bases). CDR3 length equals 14 residues. Trimming left V 10 bases short and J 6 bases short, with 19 bases between. CDR1 is ENHRY and CDR2 is SYGVKD in the germline V gene. The CDR3 is CATWPGLLFNEQFF. CDR3 bases: TGTGCCACCTGGCCTGGACTACTCTTCAATGAGCAGTTCTTC.

V usage is TRBV6-1 and J usage is TRBJ1-4; no reliable D call. Germline V gene sequence: CDR1 MNHNS, CDR2 SASEGT. V was shortened by 4 bases and J by 7 bases, with 7 bases between the two germline ends. CDR3 length: 12 residues. CDR3: CASSGNLEKLFF. CDR3 in DNA: TGTGCCAGCAGTGGCAACCTTGAAAAACTGTTTTTT.

The chain couples TRBV11-1 to TRBJ2-6, with D perhaps TRBD2 (5 bases). Germline V gene data show CDR1 as SGHAT and CDR2 as FQDESV (reference sequence). V lost 1 base and J 0 bases, leaving 7 bases between the germline ends. The CDR3 consists of 16 residues. CDR3 region: CASSLDGVSGANVLTF. The CDR3 DNA sequence: TGTGCCAGCAGCTTAGACGGGGTCTCTGGGGCCAACGTCCTGACTTTC.

The J gene is TRBJ2-5, the V gene TRBV7-2; D gene unclear. TRBJ2-7 explains the end of the DNA better; the J call may be wrong. The CDR3 contains 12 residues. In germline, CDR1 is SGHTA, CDR2 FQGNSA. CDR3 DNA: TGTGCCAGCAGCTTAGGCTCTTACGAGCAGTACTTC. As protein: CASSLGSYEQYF.

This chain connects TRBV5-1 to TRBJ2-1, with 7 bases lining up with TRBD1. V was clipped by 4 bases and J by 6 bases; unmatched bases: 7. Germline-derived CDR1 and CDR2 are SGHRS and YFSETQ. This CDR3 is 14 amino acids long. CDR3 nucleotides: TGCGCCAGCAGCCCCGGACAGGTTTCCAATGAGCAGTTCTTC. As protein: CASSPGQVSNEQFF.

V gene TRBV6-5 combines with J gene TRBJ1-5; D ambiguous. Looked up from germline, CDR1 is MNHEY and CDR2 is SVGAGI. This CDR3 region has 13 residues. Trimming took 5 bases from V and 0 from J, leaving 5 bases between them. The CDR3 DNA reads as TGTGCCAGCAGTCATGATAGCAATCAGCCCCAGCATTTT. This codes for CASSHDSNQPQHF.

As to this clone: At one end, the junction sequence differs from germline, possibly due to a read error. The chain is built from TRBV27 and TRBJ1-6, with D perhaps matching TRBD1 (5 bases). The CDR3 loop spans 11 amino acids. Germline-derived CDR1 and CDR2 are MNHEY and SMNVEV (reference sequence). CDR3 bases: TGTGCCCCTCGGATCGCTCAGGCAGGGTACTTT. As protein: CAPRIAQAGYF.

V gene TRBV5-1 combines with J gene TRBJ2-7; the D gene could be TRBD1 or TRBD2 (6 bases each). The germline gives CDR1 SGHRS, CDR2 YFSETQ. The CDR3 has 13 amino acids. V dropped 4 bases and J dropped 5 bases, with 13 bases sitting between them. This CDR3 is CASSPTGGDEQYF. Here the CDR3 DNA reads TGCGCCAGCAGCCCGACCGGGGGCGACGAGCAGTACTTC.

J is TRBJ1-3 and V is TRBV6-6, with D unresolved. V lost 9 bases and J lost 4, with 7 bases in between. The CDR3 runs 11 residues. Germline CDR1 reads MNHNY; CDR2 reads SVGAGI (reference sequence). The CDR3 DNA reads as TGTGCCAGTTCGACGGGAAACACCATATATTTT. Residues: CASSTGNTIYF.

The table lists this clone with a few counts. The genes are TRBV11-2 and TRBJ2-5; D is ambiguous. Germline assignment: CDR1 SGHAT and CDR2 FQNNGV. This CDR3 contains 15 residues. Deletions cut 1 base from V and 0 bases from J, with 9 bases between. CDR3 in DNA: TGTGCCAGCAGCTTAGTTCCAGAGTACCAAGAGACCCAGTACTTC. Amino acid sequence: CASSLVPEYQETQYF.

This clone was detected a few times. The J gene is TRBJ1-4, the V gene TRBV21-1. TRBV21-1 is assigned pseudogene status. The CDR3 spans 13 residues. CDR3 bases: TGTGCCAGCACTCCATCGGGGGGGGAAAAACTGTTTTTT. Its translation: CASTPSGGEKLFF.

This chain joins TRBV7-2 and TRBJ2-5; 10 nucleotides align to TRBD1. CDR1 is SGHTA and CDR2 is FQGNSA in the germline V gene. With 4 bases clipped from V and 5 bases from J, the junction kept 10 bases outside the gene matches. The CDR3 totals 16 residues. For the CDR3, the DNA is TGTGCCAGCAGCTCAGTGACAGGGGGCTTAGGGGAGACCCAGTACTTC. Translating it yields CASSSVTGGLGETQYF.

This chain joins TRBV10-2 and TRBJ2-3; D not certain. The CDR3 has 12 amino acids. V was clipped by 2 bases and J by 4 bases, with 4 bases between them. Germline assignment: CDR1 WSHSY and CDR2 SAAADI. The CDR3 is CASSETPDTQYF. CDR3 bases: TGCGCCAGCAGTGAGACCCCAGATACGCAGTATTTT.

This clone has just a few counts. The J gene is TRBJ2-7, the V gene TRBV5-1; perhaps TRBD1 as D (5 bases). Deletions cut 2 bases from V and 11 bases from J, with 11 bases between. Germline CDR1 and CDR2: SGHRS and YFSETQ. This CDR3 contains 11 residues. The CDR3: CASSFAGSEYF. The CDR3 region has the DNA TGCGCCAGCAGCTTCGCAGGGTCAGAGTACTTC.

The chain carries TRBV6-4 and TRBJ1-2, with D tentatively TRBD1 (5 bases). The germline gives CDR1 MRHNA, CDR2 SNTAGT. The CDR3 spans 13 residues. Trimming stripped 6 bases from V and 7 bases from J, with 15 bases between. This CDR3 reads CASRPQGGRGYTF. For the CDR3, the DNA is TGTGCCAGCAGACCTCAGGGTGGTCGTGGCTACACCTTC.

The genes are TRBV18 and TRBJ2-7, with D tentatively TRBD1 (5 bases). The CDR3 is made up of 14 amino acids. V lost 1 base and J lost 0, with 7 bases in between. The V gene's germline CDR1 is KGHSH and CDR2 LQKENI. This CDR3 reads CASSPQGHSYEQYF. As DNA, the CDR3 is TGTGCCAGCTCACCACAGGGGCACTCCTACGAGCAGTACTTC.

This chain connects TRBV5-8 to TRBJ1-2, with TRBD1 matching 7 bases. CDR1 is SGHTS and CDR2 is YDEGEE in the germline V gene. This CDR3 region has 15 residues. J gave up 7 bases and V 4 bases, and 13 bases lay outside the gene matches. CDR3 residues: CASSKRLRQGGGYTF. As DNA, the CDR3 is TGTGCCAGCAGCAAGAGATTGCGTCAGGGGGGTGGCTACACCTTC.

The chain recombines TRBV9 with TRBJ1-1; D may be TRBD1 (6 bases). V lost 4 bases, J lost 0 bases, and 10 bases lay in between. Germline CDR1 reads SGDLS; CDR2 reads YYNGEE. This CDR3 is built from 14 residues. Written as DNA, the CDR3 is TGTGCCAGCAGCTCAGGGGCCATGAACACTGAAGCTTTCTTT. This translates into CASSSGAMNTEAFF.